These T cell receptor beta chains were read from a single sample in a study of T-cell memory formation after mild COVID-19. MiXCR was run by TCRdb on the 5' RACE reads, yielding one entry per CDR3 protein. The sample consists of roughly 220,000 distinct CDR3 sequences, around 9.5% of them appearing once. Sequenced input: PBMCs or a T cell subset sorted from them (not recorded which). Receptors were obtained from a man aged 18 to 29 who had mild COVID-19 (a few samples of this study predate the infection). Cell type and time point are not known. Each CDR3 is given with its conserved first and last residue. Each record gives: J gene, D gene, clone size, V gene, CDR3 protein, CDR3 DNA. The D gene is left open where the match is weak. Part of the rows lack a size; the others show once, few, many or a class for expanded clones.

J: TRBJ2-2
D: TRBD2
size: -
V: TRBV4-1
CDR3: CASSQGLPGTTNTGELFF
DNA: TGCGCCAGCAGTCAGGGACTACCGGGTACTACGAACACCGGGGAGCTGTTTTTT

J: TRBJ2-1
D: -
size: -
V: TRBV5-1
CDR3: CASSLAGDYNEQFF
DNA: TGCGCCAGCAGCTTGGCAGGAGACTACAATGAGCAGTTCTTC

J: TRBJ1-4
D: -
size: few
V: TRBV21-1
CDR3: CASSGLGAGKLFF
DNA: TGTGCCAGCAGTGGTCTGGGAGCGGGAAAACTGTTTTTT

J: TRBJ2-1
D: -
size: few
V: TRBV7-9
CDR3: CASSLRLTSSYNEQFF
DNA: TGTGCCAGCAGCCTCCGGCTGACGAGCTCCTACAATGAGCAGTTCTTC

J: TRBJ2-3
D: -
size: -
V: TRBV7-9
CDR3: CASSFPPGTDTQYF
DNA: TGTGCCAGCAGCTTCCCCCCAGGGACAGATACGCAGTATTTT

J: TRBJ1-2
D: TRBD1
size: many
V: TRBV10-3
CDR3: CAISDIPGQANYGYTF
DNA: TGTGCCATCAGTGATATACCGGGACAGGCAAACTATGGCTACACCTTC

J: TRBJ2-2
D: TRBD2
size: few
V: TRBV6-2/TRBV6-3
CDR3: CASRRRLAGDDTGELFF
DNA: TGTGCCAGCAGAAGAAGACTAGCGGGGGATGACACCGGGGAGCTGTTTTTT

J: TRBJ2-3
D: -
size: -
V: TRBV11-1
CDR3: CASSLSAAWDTQYF
DNA: TGTGCCAGCAGCTTAAGTGCCGCGTGGGATACGCAGTATTTT

J: TRBJ2-5
D: TRBD2
size: few
V: TRBV5-4
CDR3: CASSLMTGGETQYF
DNA: TGTGCCAGCAGCTTGATGACGGGAGGGGAGACCCAGTACTTC

J: TRBJ2-1
D: -
size: many
V: TRBV2
CDR3: CASSKAESSYNEQFF
DNA: TGTGCCAGCAGTAAAGCGGAGAGCTCCTACAATGAGCAGTTCTTC

J: TRBJ1-1
D: -
size: -
V: TRBV3-1
CDR3: CASSQYTGEAFF
DNA: TGTGCCAGCAGCCAATATACCGGTGAAGCTTTCTTT

J: TRBJ1-1
D: -
size: few
V: TRBV20-1
CDR3: CSAPRPGGSNLFLAFF
DNA: TGCAGTGCTCCCCGTCCGGGGGGCTCGAACTTATTTCTAGCTTTCTTT

J: TRBJ2-1
D: -
size: many
V: TRBV9
CDR3: CASSLRRGDYNEQFF
DNA: TGTGCCAGCAGCCTCCGGCGGGGTGACTACAATGAGCAGTTCTTC

J: TRBJ2-2
D: -
size: many
V: TRBV20-1
CDR3: CSAESGTHPWGELFF
DNA: TGCAGTGCGGAGTCCGGGACACACCCCTGGGGGGAGCTGTTTTTT

J: TRBJ1-5
D: -
size: -
V: TRBV5-6
CDR3: CASSLYGGNGNQPQHF
DNA: TGTGCCAGCAGCTTGTACGGGGGCAATGGCAATCAGCCCCAGCATTTT

J: TRBJ1-4
D: TRBD1
size: few
V: TRBV12-3/TRBV12-4
CDR3: CASSPDIRQGWQKLFF
DNA: TGTGCCAGCAGCCCCGACATAAGACAGGGGTGGCAAAAACTGTTTTTT

J: TRBJ2-7
D: -
size: few
V: TRBV21-1
CDR3: CAGRGFYEQYF
DNA: TGTGCCGGCAGGGGCTTCTACGAGCAGTACTTC

J: TRBJ1-1
D: -
size: many
V: TRBV20-1
CDR3: CSASRAGTGNTEAFF
DNA: TGCAGTGCTAGTCGAGCCGGGACGGGGAACACTGAAGCTTTCTTT

J: TRBJ1-1
D: -
size: -
V: TRBV6-5
CDR3: CASSSSPSSRHSLF
DNA: TGTGCCAGCAGTTCCTCCCCCAGTAGCCGACACTCCCTCTTT